This is a list of T cell receptor beta chains from one sample in a study of CD8+ T cells in alopecia areata. Assay used: immunoSEQ multiplex PCR; TCRdb lists only in-frame clones, some missing. The data show some 120,000 clones, about 51% seen once. The sequenced sample consisted of NKG2D-low CD8+ T cells sorted from blood. These receptors originate from a human donor with alopecia areata. CDR3s include the opening cysteine and the closing phenylalanine or tryptophan. A D gene is named only where the DNA matches it firmly. The size entry is marked missing in some rows and otherwise reads once, few, many or a size class.

>-|18|-|TRBJ2-4|TRBV2
CASSVEAARRREADIQYF
TGTGCCAGCAGTGTTGAAGCGGCGAGACGACGAGAGGCTGACATTCAGTACTTC
>-|15|TRBD1|TRBJ2-4|TRBV2
CASSEQGATKNIQYF
TGTGCCAGCAGTGAGCAGGGGGCGACCAAAAACATTCAGTACTTC
>many|14|-|TRBJ2-7|TRBV7-9
CASSHRARNEEQYF
TGTGCCAGCAGCCACCGGGCCCGGAACGAGGAGCAGTACTTC
>-|16|TRBD2|TRBJ2-3|TRBV6-4
CASSDQTSGDTDTQYF
TGTGCCAGCAGTGATCAGACTAGCGGGGACACAGATACGCAGTATTTT
>-|15|-|TRBJ1-5|TRBV4-3
CASSQDPGDHQPQHF
TGCGCCAGCAGCCAAGATCCAGGGGATCATCAGCCCCAGCATTTT
>few|12|-|TRBJ2-7|TRBV29-1
CSVEDSSYEQYF
TGCAGCGTTGAGGACAGCTCCTACGAGCAGTACTTC
>-|13|-|TRBJ2-3|TRBV5-1
CASSFLSSNTQYF
TGCGCCAGCAGCTTCCTTTCGTCTAATACGCAGTATTTT
>-|13|-|TRBJ2-3|TRBV7-3
CASSLMGPDTQYF
TGTGCCAGCAGCTTAATGGGGCCAGATACGCAGTATTTT
>-|14|TRBD2|TRBJ2-7|TRBV27
CASSFTSGAYEQYF
TGTGCCAGCAGTTTCACTAGCGGGGCCTACGAGCAGTACTTC
>-|15|TRBD1|TRBJ2-2|TRBV29-1
CSVEDGTANTGELFF
TGCAGCGTTGAAGACGGGACAGCGAACACCGGGGAGCTGTTTTTT
>few|12|TRBD1|TRBJ2-7|TRBV29-1
CSAKTGAYEQYF
TGCAGCGCTAAGACAGGGGCCTACGAGCAGTACTTC
>-|15|TRBD2|TRBJ2-1|TRBV29-1
CSVALAGGTYNEQFF
TGCAGCGTTGCCTTGGCGGGGGGAACCTACAATGAGCAGTTCTTC
>-|13|-|TRBJ2-3|TRBV30
CAWTPGETDTQYF
TGTGCCTGGACCCCTGGGGAAACAGATACGCAGTATTTT
>few|14|TRBD1|TRBJ2-7|TRBV28
CASSLLTGGYEQYF
TGTGCCAGCAGTTTATTGACAGGGGGCTACGAGCAGTACTTC
>once|18|TRBD1|TRBJ2-3|TRBV27
CASSLSGFGTESTDTQYF
TGTGCCAGCAGTTTATCTGGTTTTGGGACAGAGAGCACAGATACGCAGTATTTT
>-|13|TRBD2|TRBJ2-1|TRBV25-1
CASSEFPGGPELF
TGTGCCAGCAGTGAATTTCCGGGAGGGCCCGAACTCTTC
>-|15|TRBD2|TRBJ2-3|TRBV5-6
CASSLGAGDARGQYF
TGTGCCAGCAGCTTGGGAGCGGGGGACGCGCGGGGGCAGTATTTT
>-|15|TRBD1|TRBJ2-7|TRBV29-1
CSVEGGVGGGYEQYF
TGCAGCGTTGAAGGTGGAGTAGGGGGCGGTTACGAGCAGTACTTC
>once|13|-|TRBJ1-2|TRBV2
CASRAVGDYGYTF
TGTGCCAGCAGAGCGGTGGGGGACTATGGCTACACCTTC
>-|12|-|TRBJ2-2|TRBV5-4
CASSFNTGELFF
TGTGCCAGCAGTTTTAACACCGGGGAGCTGTTTTTT
>-|14|-|TRBJ2-1|TRBV15
CATSRDRGNNEQFF
TGTGCCACCAGCAGAGATAGAGGAAACAATGAGCAGTTCTTC
>-|14|TRBD1|TRBJ1-6|TRBV27
CASSYGTEASPLHF
TGTGCCAGCAGTTACGGGACAGAGGCTTCACCCCTCCACTTT
>-|12|-|TRBJ2-2|TRBV11-2
CASSPITGELFF
TGTGCCAGCAGCCCTATCACCGGGGAGCTGTTTTTT
>-|13|-|TRBJ2-1|TRBV29-1
CSGTLGSGNEQFF
TGCAGCGGGACGTTAGGCTCTGGGAATGAGCAGTTCTTC
>few|11|-|TRBJ1-1|TRBV29-1
CSVALEAEAFF
TGCAGCGTTGCCCTCGAGGCTGAAGCTTTCTTT
>few|12|-|TRBJ1-1|TRBV29-1
CSVPGRGTEAFF
TGCAGCGTCCCTGGAAGGGGCACTGAAGCTTTCTTT
>-|10|-|TRBJ2-1|TRBV30
CAWSLDPQFF
TGTGCCTGGAGTCTGGACCCCCAGTTCTTC
>-|15|TRBD1|TRBJ1-2|TRBV15
CATSREADRDYGYTF
TGTGCCACCAGCAGAGAGGCTGACAGGGACTATGGCTACACCTTC
>few|14|-|TRBJ1-1|TRBV29-1
CSVVSAGSNTEAFF
TGCAGCGTTGTGTCAGCAGGGTCAAACACTGAAGCTTTCTTT